Described below is a single TCR beta chain sequence and its context. Its matching antigen is unknown. This specimen comes from a study of vaccination effects on CD4 cells after COVID-19. Using viral peptide pools, the ViraFEST assay grew out antigen-specific CD4+ T cells prior to sequencing. At the end of 9 to 11 days of culture, CD4+ T cells were isolated. Absence of prior SARS-CoV-2 infection characterized the vaccine recipients, who showed negative nucleocapsid antibodies. Half the medium was swapped for IL-2 medium on days 3 and 7. Sequencing was performed with immunoSEQ multiplex PCR; in TCRdb, only in-frame clones are kept and a portion is missing. The data show 50,000 or so clones, 79% seen once. This CDR3 is 16 amino acids long. Trimming cost V 0 bases and J 2 bases; bases outside gene matches: 6. In germline, CDR1 is SGHRS, CDR2 YFSETQ. Study-wide results and limits: Early post-infection timepoints were missing from the study, which also had few convalescent patients. Whether induced by infection or by vaccine, clones showed marked clonal contraction late after vaccination.

The sequence derives from a human donor who received a COVID-19 vaccine. The sequences come from CD4+ T cells from PBMCs cultured with HCoV-OC43 spike peptides, collected before COVID-19 vaccination. Subset denoted: HCoV-OC43 spike overlapping peptide pool stimulation. The rearrangement uses TRBV5-1 and TRBJ2-5, with 8 bases identical to TRBD2. The CDR3: CASSLGSGALQETQYF. CDR3 coding DNA: TGCGCCAGCAGCTTGGGTAGCGGGGCCCTTCAAGAGACCCAGTACTTC. The full variable domain, in which reference TRBV5-1 and TRBJ2-5 provide the parts outside the CDR3, is KAGVTQTPRYLIKTRGQQVTLSCSPISGHRSVSWYQQTPGQGLQFLFEYFSETQRNKGNFPGRFSGRQFSNSRSEMNVSTLELGDSALYLCASSLGSGALQETQYFGPGTRLLVL.